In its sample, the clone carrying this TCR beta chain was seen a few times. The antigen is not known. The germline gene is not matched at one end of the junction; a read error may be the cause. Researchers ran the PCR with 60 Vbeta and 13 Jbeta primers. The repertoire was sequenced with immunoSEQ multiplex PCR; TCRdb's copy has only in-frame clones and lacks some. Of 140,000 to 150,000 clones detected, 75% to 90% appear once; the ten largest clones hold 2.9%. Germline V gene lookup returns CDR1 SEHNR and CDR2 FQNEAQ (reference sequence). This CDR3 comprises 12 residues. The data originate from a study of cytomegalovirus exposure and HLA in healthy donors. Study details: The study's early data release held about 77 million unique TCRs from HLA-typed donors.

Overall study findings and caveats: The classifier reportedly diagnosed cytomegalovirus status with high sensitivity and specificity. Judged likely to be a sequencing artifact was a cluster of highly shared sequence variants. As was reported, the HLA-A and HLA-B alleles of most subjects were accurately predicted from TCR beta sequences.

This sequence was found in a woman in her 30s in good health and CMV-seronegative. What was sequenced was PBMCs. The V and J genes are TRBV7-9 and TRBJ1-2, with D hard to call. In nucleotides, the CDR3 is TGTTCCAGCAGCCCGCCACTAGGTGGCTACACCTTC. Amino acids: CSSSPPLGGYTF.